This TCR beta chain was captured in a study of blood T cell repertoires in COVID-19. V was pared by 5 bases and J by 2 bases, with 14 bases of the junction left unmatched. Germline assignment: CDR1 SNHLY and CDR2 FYNNEI. CDR3 length: 17 amino acids. Only one count was recorded for this clone. The data were produced by immunoSEQ multiplex PCR, yet TCRdb's version contains in-frame clones alone and is incomplete. Here the sample spans 35,000 to 55,000 clones, 80% to 90% being singletons. This receptor was obtained from a human donor in a cohort sampled during active COVID-19. The chain links TRBV2 to TRBJ1-2; 7 nucleotides align to TRBD1. Sequences were obtained from peripheral blood. DNA of the CDR3: TGTGCCAGCAGTACCGACAGGGCCCCAACTATGAACTATGGCTACACCTTC. It encodes CASSTDRAPTMNYGYTF.